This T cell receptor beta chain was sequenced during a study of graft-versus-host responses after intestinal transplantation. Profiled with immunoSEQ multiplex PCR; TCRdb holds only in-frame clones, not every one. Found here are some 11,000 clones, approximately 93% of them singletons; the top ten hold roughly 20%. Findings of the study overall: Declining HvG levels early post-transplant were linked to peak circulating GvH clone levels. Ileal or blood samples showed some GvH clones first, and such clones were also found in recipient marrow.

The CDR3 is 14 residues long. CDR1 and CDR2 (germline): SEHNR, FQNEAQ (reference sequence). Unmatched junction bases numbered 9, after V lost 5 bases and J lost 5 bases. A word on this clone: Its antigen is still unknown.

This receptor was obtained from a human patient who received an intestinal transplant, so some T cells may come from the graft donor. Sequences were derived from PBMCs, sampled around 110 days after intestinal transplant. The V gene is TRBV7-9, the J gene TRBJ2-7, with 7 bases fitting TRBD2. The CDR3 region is CASSRLGLPNEQYF. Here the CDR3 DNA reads TGTGCCAGCAGCCGGCTGGGACTACCAAACGAGCAGTACTTC. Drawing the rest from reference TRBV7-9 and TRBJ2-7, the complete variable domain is DTGVSQNPRHKITKRGQNVTFRCDPISEHNRLYWYRQTLGQGPEFLTYFQNEAQLEKSRLLSDRFSAERPKGSFSTLEIQRTEQGDSAMYLCASSRLGLPNEQYFGPGTRLTVT.